This is a list of T cell receptor beta chains from one sample in a study of CD8 T cells in Susac syndrome. One entry per CDR3 protein results from TCRdb running MiXCR on the immunoSEQ multiplex PCR reads. The sample includes roughly 190,000 distinct CDR3 sequences, about 94% seen only once; the top ten take roughly 0.096%. Sample: CD4+ T cells from PBMCs. These TCRs come from a human donor in good health. The conserved cysteine and the conserved F or W are not part of the CDR3 here.

>14|TRBV5-4|TRBJ2-5
ASSSLGGGFEETQY
>15|TRBV2|TRBJ2-3
ASSEWVNSQSGDTQY
>12|TRBV7-9|TRBJ1-2
ASSLDGTSFGYT
>14|TRBV30|TRBJ1-1
AWSVWGSVPNTEAF
>13|TRBV4-2|TRBJ2-5
ASSRSGGLQETQY
>12|TRBV4-2|TRBJ1-1
ASSQLQGASEAF
>10|TRBV18|TRBJ2-5
ASSPFLETQY
>9|TRBV29-1|TRBJ2-7
SVEEYTEQY
>16|TRBV23-1|TRBJ2-7
ASSQSTRGQESSYEQY
>14|TRBV25-1|TRBJ2-4
ASSEGRGPIKNIQY
>13|TRBV3-1|TRBJ2-5
ASSDRMPAGETQY
>11|TRBV20-1|TRBJ2-2
SARAGNTGELF
>15|TRBV28|TRBJ2-2
ASSFAAGGGRTGELF
>12|TRBV24-1|TRBJ1-2
ATSDMRGNYGYT
>10|TRBV29-1|TRBJ2-1
SVAGTPNEQF
>12|TRBV12-3/TRBV12-4|TRBJ2-1
ASSLGVDTVGQF
>11|TRBV2|TRBJ1-3
ASSYREGNTIY
>15|TRBV20-1|TRBJ2-3
SARSPGLGRGTDTQY